The 14 T cell receptor beta chains below were found in one sample sequenced in a study of blood T cell repertoires in COVID-19. Clones were read by immunoSEQ multiplex PCR, and TCRdb kept only the in-frame ones, dropping some. The top ten clones hold around 1% of a sample with 190,000 or so clones, approximately 90% of them seen once. Source material: peripheral blood. The receptor source for this set is a woman aged 18 to 35 who had recovered from COVID-19.

This chain connects TRBV19 to TRBJ1-2; D is unclear. Germline V lookup: CDR1 LNHDA, CDR2 SQIVND (reference sequence). Trimming cost V 8 bases and J 1 base, with 17 bases left between them. The CDR3 totals 15 residues. The chain's CDR3 is CASQTGRNHNYGYTF. The CDR3 DNA follows: TGTGCCAGTCAAACGGGGAGAAATCATAACTATGGCTACACCTTC.

The chain uses TRBV7-8 and TRBJ2-7; 9 bases map to TRBD2. J gave up 5 bases and V 5 bases, and 13 bases lay outside the gene matches. Germline V lookup: CDR1 SGHVS, CDR2 FQNEAQ. The CDR3 is made up of 16 amino acids. CDR3 sequence (DNA): TGTGCCAGCAGCCTCAGAATAGCGGGAGAGGGTGACGAGCAGTACGTC. It translates to CASSLRIAGEGDEQYV.

The rearrangement uses TRBV5-6 and TRBJ1-5, with D tentatively TRBD1 (6 bases). V was clipped by 2 bases and J by 2 bases, with 11 bases between them. The germline V gene has CDR1 SGHDT and CDR2 YYEEEE. CDR3 length equals 15 residues. The CDR3 protein is CASSFAGAGNQPQHF. In DNA form, the CDR3 reads TGTGCCAGCAGCTTCGCAGGGGCGGGCAATCAGCCCCAGCATTTT.

The chain joins TRBV6-4 to TRBJ2-2; TRBD2 might be the D (6 bases). Trimming pared 3 bases from V and 2 bases from J, leaving 10 bases between. Looked up from germline, CDR1 is MRHNA and CDR2 is SNTAGT. This CDR3 spans 15 amino acids. The CDR3 protein is CASSEGEANTGELFF. The CDR3 coding sequence is TGTGCCAGCAGTGAAGGGGAGGCAAACACCGGGGAGCTGTTTTTT.

V and J are TRBV5-1 and TRBJ2-2, with TRBD1 as a possible D gene (6 bases). CDR3 length: 14 amino acids. V lost 4 bases, J lost 4 bases, and 11 bases lay in between. Per germline, CDR1 SGHRS and CDR2 YFSETQ. CDR3: CASSTGSATGELFF. The CDR3 DNA reads TGCGCCAGCAGCACAGGGTCGGCCACCGGGGAGCTGTTTTTT.

The V call is TRBV5-1, the J call TRBJ2-7; maybe TRBD2 (5 bases). The V and J ends lost 2 bases and 7 bases respectively, with 10 bases between them. Germline V gene lookup returns CDR1 SGHRS and CDR2 YFSETQ. The CDR3 totals 12 residues. Written as DNA, the CDR3 is TGCGCCAGCAGCTTAGAGGCGGGTGAGCAGTACTTC. Its translation is CASSLEAGEQYF.

The chain carries TRBV2 and TRBJ1-6; 9 bases match TRBD1. Germline trimming cut 6 bases from V and 1 base from J; bases unmatched to any gene: 4. The CDR3 length is 16 residues. Germline CDR1 and CDR2: SNHLY and FYNNEI. CDR3 loop: CASRTGGRSYNSPLHF. CDR3 coding DNA: TGTGCCAGCAGAACAGGGGGCAGGTCCTATAATTCACCCCTCCACTTT.

The chain couples TRBV5-1 to TRBJ1-4, with 9 bases matching TRBD1. The CDR3 spans 17 residues. Germline values: CDR1 SGHRS, CDR2 YFSETQ. V trimming: 1 base; J trimming: 3 bases; junction bases outside the gene matches: 7. The CDR3 region has the DNA TGCGCCAGCAGCTTGCGGGGACAGGGTAAGTCTAATGAAAAACTGTTTTTT. This codes for CASSLRGQGKSNEKLFF.

In its sample, this clone was seen many times. V gene TRBV5-1 combines with J gene TRBJ1-4; TRBD1 is a possible D gene (6 bases). V was pared by 3 bases and J by 6 bases, with 9 bases between. Germline V CDR1 and CDR2: SGHRS, YFSETQ. The CDR3 totals 13 residues. CDR3: CASSWDIHEKLFF. CDR3 DNA: TGCGCCAGCAGCTGGGACATTCATGAAAAACTGTTTTTT.

The chain combines TRBV5-1 with TRBJ2-1; TRBD2 matches at 11 bases. Per the germline V gene, CDR1 is SGHRS and CDR2 is YFSETQ. The ends lost 5 bases at V and 0 bases at J; junction bases unmatched: 13. The CDR3 runs to 19 residues. CDR3 DNA: TGCGCCAGCAGTCCTGGACTAGCGGGCTTTTTAAGCTCCTACAATGAGCAGTTCTTC. Translation: CASSPGLAGFLSSYNEQFF.

The V gene is TRBV2, the J gene TRBJ1-1; D not resolved. Germline CDR1 SNHLY, CDR2 FYNNEI. The CDR3 runs 14 residues. Trimming removed 3 bases from V and 0 bases from J, with 8 bases in between. The CDR3 here is CASSEWRMNTEAFF. The CDR3 DNA sequence: TGTGCCAGCAGTGAGTGGAGGATGAACACTGAAGCTTTCTTT.

The genes are TRBV24-1 and TRBJ2-1; 9 bases line up with TRBD1. The V gene's germline CDR1 is KGHDR and CDR2 SFDVKD. CDR3 length equals 17 residues. Unmatched junction bases numbered 12, after V lost 7 bases and J lost 3 bases. CDR3 residues: CATRRIPGTGYYNEQFF. CDR3 sequence (DNA): TGTGCCACCAGAAGAATTCCCGGGACAGGGTACTACAATGAGCAGTTCTTC.

The rearrangement joins TRBV5-1 to TRBJ1-6, with 9 bases identical to TRBD1. Germline-derived CDR1 and CDR2 are SGHRS and YFSETQ. The CDR3 loop spans 18 amino acids. V was clipped by 0 bases and J by 7 bases; unmatched bases: 11. In DNA, the CDR3 is TGCGCCAGCAGCTTGGGGGACCGAAGGACAGGGGCGAATTCACCCCTCCACTTT. This sequence encodes CASSLGDRRTGANSPLHF.

The rearrangement joins TRBV7-2 to TRBJ2-3, with 8 positions matching TRBD2. V was clipped by 5 bases and J by 4 bases; unmatched bases: 5. The CDR3 spans 14 residues. CDR1 SGHTA and CDR2 FQGNSA come from the germline V gene. The CDR3 sequence is CASSLGGGADTQYF. CDR3 nucleotides: TGTGCCAGCAGCCTCGGGGGGGGTGCAGATACGCAGTATTTT.